Listed here is a single T cell receptor beta chain. The data were taken from a study of Siglec-9 on CD8 T cells in melanoma. Method: immunoSEQ multiplex PCR; TCRdb's copy keeps in-frame clones and lacks some. The sample records 1,400 or so clones, 55% to 65% being singletons. Germline V gene lookup returns CDR1 MDHEN and CDR2 SYDVKM. The V gene end was trimmed by 5 bases and the J gene end by 6 bases; junction bases not matched to a gene: 8. The CDR3 has 14 amino acids. Sequencing used Siglec-9+ CD8+ T cells sorted from blood. The receptor was isolated from a human donor in good health. This chain links TRBV28 with TRBJ2-3, with 7 bases identical to TRBD2. The CDR3 is CASSPFGGGDTQYF. The CDR3 DNA sequence: TGTGCCAGCAGTCCCTTCGGGGGAGGGGATACGCAGTATTTT.